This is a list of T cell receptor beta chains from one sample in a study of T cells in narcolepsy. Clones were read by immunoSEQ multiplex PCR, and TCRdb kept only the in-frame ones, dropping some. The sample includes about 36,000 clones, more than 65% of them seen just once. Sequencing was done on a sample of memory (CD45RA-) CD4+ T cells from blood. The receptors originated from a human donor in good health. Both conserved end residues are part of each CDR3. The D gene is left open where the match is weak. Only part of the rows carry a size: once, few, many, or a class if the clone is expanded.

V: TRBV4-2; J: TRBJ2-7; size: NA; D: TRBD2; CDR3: CASSQLAERGEQYF; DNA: TGTGCCAGCAGCCAGCTAGCGGAGAGGGGCGAGCAGTACTTC
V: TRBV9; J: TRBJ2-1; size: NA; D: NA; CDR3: CASSVGGTDTNEQFF; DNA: TGTGCCAGCAGCGTAGGTGGTACAGATACGAATGAGCAGTTCTTC
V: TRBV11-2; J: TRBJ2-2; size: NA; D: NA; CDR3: CASSSQSSVTGELFF; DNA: TGTGCCAGCAGCTCCCAATCGTCAGTCACCGGGGAGCTGTTTTTT
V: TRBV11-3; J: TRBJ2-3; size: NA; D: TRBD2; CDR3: CASGGLAGIGTDTQYF; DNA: TGTGCCAGCGGGGGACTAGCGGGTATCGGGACAGATACGCAGTATTTT
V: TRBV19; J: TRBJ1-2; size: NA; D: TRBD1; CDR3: CASSQPGQRSYTF; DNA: TGTGCCAGTAGTCAGCCGGGACAGAGAAGCTACACCTTC
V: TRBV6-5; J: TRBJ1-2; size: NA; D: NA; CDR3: CASSYSGSAYGYTF; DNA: TGTGCCAGCAGTTACTCGGGGTCCGCGTATGGCTACACCTTC
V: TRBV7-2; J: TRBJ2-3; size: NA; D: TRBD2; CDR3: CASSLYSGRSTDTQYF; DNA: TGTGCCAGCAGCCTGTATAGCGGGAGGAGCACAGATACGCAGTATTTT
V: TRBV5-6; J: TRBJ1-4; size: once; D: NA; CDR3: CASSFALQTGNEKLFF; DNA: TGTGCCAGCAGCTTTGCCTTACAAACGGGCAATGAAAAACTGTTTTTT
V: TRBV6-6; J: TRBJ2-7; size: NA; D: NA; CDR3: CASIRAYEQYF; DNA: TGTGCCAGCATTCGGGCCTACGAGCAGTACTTC
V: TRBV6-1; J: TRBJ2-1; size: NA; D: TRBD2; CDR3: CASSEFGRGANEQFF; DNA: TGTGCCAGCAGTGAATTCGGGAGGGGGGCGAATGAGCAGTTCTTC
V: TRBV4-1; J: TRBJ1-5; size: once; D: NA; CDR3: CASSPGPADHNQPQHF; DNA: TGCGCCAGCAGCCCGGGCCCAGCGGACCACAATCAGCCCCAGCATTTT
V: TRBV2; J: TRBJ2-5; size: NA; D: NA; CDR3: CASKGGYQETQYF; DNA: TGTGCCAGCAAAGGGGGATACCAAGAGACCCAGTACTTC
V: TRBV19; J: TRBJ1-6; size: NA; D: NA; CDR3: CASSRKGDKGNSPLHF; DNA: TGTGCCAGTAGTAGAAAAGGGGACAAGGGGAATTCACCCCTCCACTTT
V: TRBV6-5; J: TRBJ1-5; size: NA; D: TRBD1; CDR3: CASRPRTGSNQPQHF; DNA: TGTGCCAGCAGACCAAGGACAGGGTCCAATCAGCCCCAGCATTTT
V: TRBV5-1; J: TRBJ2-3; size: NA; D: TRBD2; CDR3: CASSPGTSGRAGDTQYF; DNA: TGCGCCAGCAGCCCCGGGACTAGCGGGAGGGCCGGAGATACGCAGTATTTT
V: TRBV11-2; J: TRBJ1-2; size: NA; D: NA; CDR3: CASSSGRADYGYTF; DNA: TGTGCCAGCAGCTCCGGTAGGGCTGACTATGGCTACACCTTC
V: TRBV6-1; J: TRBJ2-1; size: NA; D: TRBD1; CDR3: CASSEFYRGSYNEQFF; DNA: TGTGCCAGCAGTGAATTCTACAGGGGCTCCTACAATGAGCAGTTCTTC
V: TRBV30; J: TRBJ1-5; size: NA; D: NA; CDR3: CAWGLIGNQPQHF; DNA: TGTGCCTGGGGACTGATAGGCAATCAGCCCCAGCATTTT
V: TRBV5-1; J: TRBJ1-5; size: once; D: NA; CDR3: CASSSDGNQPQHF; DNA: TGCGCCAGCAGCTCCGATGGGAATCAGCCCCAGCATTTT
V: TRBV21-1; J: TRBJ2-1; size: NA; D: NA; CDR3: CASSGTSGSPNNEQFF; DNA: TGTGCCAGCAGCGGGACTAGCGGGAGCCCTAACAATGAGCAGTTCTTC
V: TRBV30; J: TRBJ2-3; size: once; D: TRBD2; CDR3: CAWRRGRTSGRPDTQYF; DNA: TGTGCCTGGAGGAGAGGGAGAACTAGCGGGAGGCCAGATACGCAGTATTTT
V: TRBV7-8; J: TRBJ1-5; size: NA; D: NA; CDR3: CASSLDINQPQHF; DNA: TGTGCCAGCAGCTTAGACATCAATCAGCCCCAGCATTTT
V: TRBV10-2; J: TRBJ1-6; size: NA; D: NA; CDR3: CASTPDNNSPLHF; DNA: TGCGCCAGCACGCCAGATAATAATTCACCCCTCCACTTT
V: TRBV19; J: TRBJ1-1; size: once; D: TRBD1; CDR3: CASSPDRGQSAFF; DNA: TGTGCCAGTAGTCCTGACAGGGGGCAATCAGCTTTCTTT
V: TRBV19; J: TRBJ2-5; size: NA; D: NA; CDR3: CASSSQETQYF; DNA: TGTGCCAGTAGTTCGCAAGAGACCCAGTACTTC
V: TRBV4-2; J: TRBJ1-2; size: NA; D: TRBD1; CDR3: CASSQERTGGGYTF; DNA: TGTGCCAGCAGCCAAGAACGGACAGGAGGAGGCTACACCTTC
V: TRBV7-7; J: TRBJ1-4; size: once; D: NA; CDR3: CASSLERNGKLFF; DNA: TGTGCTAGCAGCTTAGAGAGGAACGGAAAACTGTTTTTT
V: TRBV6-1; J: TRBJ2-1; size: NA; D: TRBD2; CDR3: CASSWSSGRDEQFF; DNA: TGTGCCAGCAGTTGGTCTAGCGGGAGAGATGAGCAGTTCTTC
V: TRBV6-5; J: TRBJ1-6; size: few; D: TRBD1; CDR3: CASSAVGDSSEPLHF; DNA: TGTGCCAGCAGTGCGGTTGGGGACAGCTCAGAACCCCTCCACTTT
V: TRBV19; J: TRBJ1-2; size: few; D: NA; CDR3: CASIPSGQLYGYTF; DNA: TGTGCCAGTATCCCCTCCGGACAGCTCTATGGCTACACCTTC
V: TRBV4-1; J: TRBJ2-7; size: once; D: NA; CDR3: CASTSREGFEQYF; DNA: TGCGCCAGCACCTCAAGGGAAGGGTTCGAGCAGTACTTC
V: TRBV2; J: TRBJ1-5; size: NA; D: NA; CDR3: CASSNALINQPQHF; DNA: TGTGCCAGCAGCAACGCACTGATTAATCAGCCCCAGCATTTT
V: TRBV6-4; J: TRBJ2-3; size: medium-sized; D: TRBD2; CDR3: CASSDSTSPDTQYF; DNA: TGTGCCAGCAGTGACTCGACTAGCCCAGATACGCAGTATTTT
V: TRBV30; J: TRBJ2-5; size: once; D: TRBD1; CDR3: CAWSLNPRQGETQYF; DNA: TGTGCCTGGAGCTTGAATCCCCGACAGGGCGAGACCCAGTACTTC
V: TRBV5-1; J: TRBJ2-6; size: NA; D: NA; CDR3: CASRYSGANVLTF; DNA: TGCGCCAGCAGGTATTCTGGGGCCAACGTCCTGACTTTC
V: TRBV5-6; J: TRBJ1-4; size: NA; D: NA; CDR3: CASSRQLFNEKLFF; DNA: TGTGCCAGCAGCCGCCAGCTTTTTAATGAAAAACTGTTTTTT
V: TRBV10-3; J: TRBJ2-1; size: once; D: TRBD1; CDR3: CAINGQEGSYNEQFF; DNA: TGTGCCATCAACGGACAGGAAGGATCCTACAATGAGCAGTTCTTC
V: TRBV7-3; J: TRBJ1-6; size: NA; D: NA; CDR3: CASSLAQGHNSPLHF; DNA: TGTGCCAGCAGCTTAGCGCAGGGGCATAATTCACCCCTCCACTTT
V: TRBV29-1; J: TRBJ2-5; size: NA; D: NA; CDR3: CSGGKQETQYF; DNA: TGCAGCGGGGGGAAGCAAGAGACCCAGTACTTC
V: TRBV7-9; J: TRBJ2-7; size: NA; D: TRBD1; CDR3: CASKKQGAQEQYF; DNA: TGTGCCAGCAAGAAGCAGGGGGCTCAAGAGCAGTACTTC
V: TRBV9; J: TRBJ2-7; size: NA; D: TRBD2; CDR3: CASSPTLAGGRYEQYF; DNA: TGTGCCAGCAGCCCGACATTAGCGGGAGGTCGCTACGAGCAGTACTTC
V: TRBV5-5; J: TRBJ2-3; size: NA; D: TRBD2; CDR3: CASRDGRAGDTQYF; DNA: TGTGCCAGCAGGGACGGGAGGGCGGGAGATACGCAGTATTTT
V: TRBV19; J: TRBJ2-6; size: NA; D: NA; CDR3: CASRGTGANVLTF; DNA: TGTGCCAGTAGAGGGACTGGGGCCAACGTCCTGACTTTC
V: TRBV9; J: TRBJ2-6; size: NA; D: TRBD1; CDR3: CASTQGALGANVLTF; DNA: TGTGCCAGCACACAGGGGGCGCTTGGGGCCAACGTCCTGACTTTC
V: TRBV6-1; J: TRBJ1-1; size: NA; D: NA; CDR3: CASSEAHWGSTEAFF; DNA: TGTGCCAGCAGTGAAGCGCATTGGGGGAGCACTGAAGCTTTCTTT
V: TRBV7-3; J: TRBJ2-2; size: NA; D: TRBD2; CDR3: CASSLTAPAGSYTGELFF; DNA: TGTGCCAGCAGCTTAACGGCGCCAGCGGGGTCCTACACCGGGGAGCTGTTTTTT
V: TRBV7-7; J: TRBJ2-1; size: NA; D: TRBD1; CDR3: CASSPQGGRAFF; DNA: TGTGCTAGCAGCCCTCAAGGGGGCAGGGCGTTCTTC
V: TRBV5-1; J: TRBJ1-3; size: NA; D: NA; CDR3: CASSFGRFSGNTIYF; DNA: TGCGCCAGCAGCTTCGGACGGTTCTCTGGAAACACCATATATTTT
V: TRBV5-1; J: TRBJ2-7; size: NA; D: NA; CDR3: CASSSRRGVDEQYF; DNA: TGCGCCAGCAGCTCAAGAAGGGGCGTGGACGAGCAGTACTTC
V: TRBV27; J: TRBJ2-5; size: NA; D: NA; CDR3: CASRGHLGSQETQYF; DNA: TGTGCCAGCAGGGGCCACCTGGGGTCACAAGAGACCCAGTACTTC
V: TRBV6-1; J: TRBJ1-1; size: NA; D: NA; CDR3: CASRDSMYTEAFF; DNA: TGTGCCAGCAGAGATAGCATGTACACTGAAGCTTTCTTT
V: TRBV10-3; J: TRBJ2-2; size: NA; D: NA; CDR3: CAISESNTGELFF; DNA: TGTGCCATCAGTGAGTCGAACACCGGGGAGCTGTTTTTT
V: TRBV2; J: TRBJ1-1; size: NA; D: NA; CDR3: CASSPQGNTEAFF; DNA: TGTGCCAGCAGTCCTCAGGGGAACACTGAAGCTTTCTTT
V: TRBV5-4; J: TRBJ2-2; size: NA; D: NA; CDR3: CASSLGRRDGELFF; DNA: TGTGCCAGCAGCTTAGGCCGAAGAGACGGGGAGCTGTTTTTT
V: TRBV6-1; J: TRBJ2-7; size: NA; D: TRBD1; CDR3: CASNSGTGKNYEQYF; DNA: TGTGCCAGCAACTCGGGGACAGGGAAAAACTACGAGCAGTACTTC
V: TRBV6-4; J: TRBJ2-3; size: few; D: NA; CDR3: CASSVSQGTDTQYF; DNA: TGTGCCAGCAGTGTTTCACAGGGCACAGATACGCAGTATTTT
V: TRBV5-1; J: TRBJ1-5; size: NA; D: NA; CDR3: CASRVGPGAFQPQHF; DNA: TGCGCCAGCAGGGTAGGGCCAGGCGCTTTTCAGCCCCAGCATTTT
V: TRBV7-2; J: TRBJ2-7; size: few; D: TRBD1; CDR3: CASSLDYRWLGQGLREQYF; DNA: TGTGCCAGCAGCTTAGATTATAGGTGGTTGGGACAGGGCTTGCGGGAGCAGTACTTC
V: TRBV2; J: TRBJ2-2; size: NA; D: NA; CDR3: CASSLTSSGELFF; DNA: TGTGCCAGCAGTCTTACTAGCAGCGGGGAGCTGTTTTTT
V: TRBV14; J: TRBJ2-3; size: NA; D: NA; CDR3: CASSQLGLQTDTQYF; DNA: TGTGCCAGCAGCCAGCTGGGACTTCAAACGGATACGCAGTATTTT